This T cell receptor beta chain was sequenced during a study of cytomegalovirus exposure and HLA in healthy donors (dated by TCRdb to the late 2010s). Study-wide context: An earlier analysis of roughly 610 of the donors reported approximately 300 Gb of sequence data and around 100 million unique TCR beta sequences obtained from about 179 million T cells. An early release that covered roughly 600 HLA-typed donors contained 250 to 350 gigabases of sequencing data and 75 million to 100 million unique TCR sequences. Of the approximately 400 genotyped donors, 65% to 90% fell in the genetic ancestry cluster associated with self-reported Caucasian donors. The aim of the study was to test whether cataloging public T cell receptors could identify signatures of past pathogen exposure. The T cell repertoires of about 700 subjects were profiled by immunosequencing and related to cytomegalovirus serostatus. In addition to the first cohort of hundreds of subjects, a separate validation cohort of approximately 130 different subjects was used. High-throughput TCR immunosequencing, statistical association of individual TCRs with disease status, and machine learning were combined to predict cytomegalovirus infection status. A later analysis re-examined previously published TCR beta repertoires from 610 or so donors and added high-resolution HLA genotyping to investigate patterns of TCR occurrence. In the later analysis, no new phenotypic data were used to find candidate immune exposures; instead, reliance was placed on TCR beta sequences and their occurrence across donors. An earlier analysis of about 600 of the donors used high-throughput TCR beta sequencing to judge whether each TCR beta V gene segment behaved as functional or pseudogenic. Donor age, sex, ethnicity and CMV serostatus were compiled alongside the repertoire data. A later genetic analysis took genome-wide SNP genotypes for about three fifths of the 666 donors and used that subset as a discovery cohort. All discovery cohort repertoires had been generated on a single sequencing platform. HLA typing included class I and class II loci at four-digit resolution. Typing coverage varied by locus: roughly 629-630 donors for A, B, C, DRB1 and DQB1; roughly 560 for DQA1; approximately 610 for DPA1; 450 to 480 for DPB1. Because of strong linkage in the cohort, five DR-DQ haplotypes were treated as single units for association and clustering. On average, roughly 250,000 unique TCR beta nucleotide sequences were sequenced per donor among more than 350 genotyped donors of the cohort, with approximately 18% of those sequences being non-productive. The study at large found these results: For the cohort, immune exposure information was limited to CMV serostatus. A later analysis found that TCR association rates varied across HLA loci, with DRB1 alleles showing the most associated TCRs and HLA-C alleles the fewest. The classifier was reported to diagnose cytomegalovirus status with high specificity and sensitivity in both the original cohort and the validation cohort. This cohort had only TCR beta chains sequenced, and the lack of alpha or paired-chain data limited which features could be detected. HLA typing was unavailable for some donors at each locus, so association tests used only the typed subset. Several of the top co-occurrence clusters appeared to be linked to parvovirus B19, influenza, CMV and Epstein-Barr virus, according to a later analysis. Because counts were too low, about 18 rarely observed V segments, including chromosome 9 orphons, were left out of the earlier analysis of about 500 of the donors. Assigning TCR associations to individual alleles was difficult when HLA alleles, especially DR and DQ, strongly co-occurred. In a later analysis, some 18,000 TCR beta sequences were associated with specific HLA alleles at a false discovery rate of 0.05. A further reported finding was that TCR beta sequences accurately predicted the HLA-A and HLA-B alleles for most subjects in the first cohort. The 87-base-pair reads could not distinguish some IMGT-functional V segments, including TRBV6-2 and TRBV6-3, so those segments were excluded. In an earlier analysis of 587 of the donors, most TCR beta V segments appeared in productive rearrangements about 87% or about 30% of the time, broadly matching IMGT annotations. An association between a missense DCLRE1C variant and V-gene and J-gene trimming of TCR beta chains was found in a later genetic analysis and replicated in an independent cohort. A group of highly shared sequence variants was considered likely to be a technical artifact of the sequencing pipeline. In a later analysis, HLA-associated TCR beta chains were found to be more clonally expanded and to have lower generation probabilities than equally common non-associated chains. Compared with the approximately 710-donor mean, donors in an Asian-associated ancestry cluster had fewer N-insertions in productive TCRs, according to a later genetic analysis. The authors suggested that the approach could potentially be extended to other disease states and immunological phenotypes. Roughly uniform sequencing depth across donors was assumed in presence/absence analyses, although this assumption may not hold. The study listed 150 to 200 TCR beta chains as associated with cytomegalovirus. In a later analysis, most CMV-associated TCR beta chains were found to appear HLA-restricted, with HLA associations seemingly driven largely by CMV exposure. While some public TCRs were present in many individuals, most TCR sequences turned up only very rarely across donors. A few of the identified cytomegalovirus-associated TCR beta chains were confirmed in vitro to be specific for cytomegalovirus antigens. Correlated functional status among segregating V segments might be attributable to linkage disequilibrium, but an unknown experimental factor could not be ruled out.

The protocol used for the library was the immunoSEQ multiplex PCR assay. For the multiplex PCR, a mixture combining 60 forward primers for TCR Vbeta segments and 13 reverse primers for TCR Jbeta segments was used. The CDR3 region of rearranged TCR beta genes was amplified from genomic DNA by a multiplex PCR assay. Amplified TCR beta libraries were sequenced as 87-base-pair reads on the Illumina HiSeq System. Turning to the authors' computational methods: A later analysis tallied about 77 million unique TCR beta chains across the 700 or so repertoires, and approximately 9.9 million of those chains were shared by two or more donors. Raw reads were error-corrected and collapsed into unique sequences by a nearest-neighbor algorithm in which closely related sequences were merged to remove PCR and sequencing errors. CDR3 sequences were aligned to IMGT reference sequences to assign V, D and J gene segments. Each retained sequence needed at least a six-nucleotide match to both a V gene segment and a J gene segment. Rearrangements were called productive when the CDR3 lacked stop codons and stayed in frame with V and J; all others were non-productive. Following IMGT convention, CDR3 was defined as the stretch from the second conserved V-encoded cysteine up to the conserved J-encoded phenylalanine. Sequences without an unambiguous match to a single V gene segment were excluded from the earlier analysis of about 640 of the donors. In an earlier analysis of a few hundred of the donors, V segments were called functional above 56.7% productive rearrangements and were called segregating when the between-donor standard deviation exceeded 5%. A statistical classification framework was built to diagnose cytomegalovirus status from the catalog of TCR beta chain sequences. A later analysis assigned V and J genes by comparing TCR nucleotide sequences with IMGT/GENE-DB human TR gene sequences. Using the TCRdist pipeline, a later analysis assigned CDR3 sequences along with most-parsimonious VDJ recombination scenarios. In a later analysis, each TCR beta chain was defined by its CDR3 amino acid sequence together with its V-gene family, and reads without a unique V-gene family were excluded. As a way to deal with suspected cross-contamination and a sequencing artifact, a later analysis dropped over 550 nucleotide sequences that were highly shared and had low generation probability. In a later analysis, a clonal expansion index was calculated for each public chain from normalized within-repertoire ranks of inferred template counts. Generation probabilities in a later analysis came from a VDJ recombination model fitted to out-of-frame rearrangements, and those results were checked against IGoR. A later analysis scored TCR-TCR, TCR-HLA and TCR-CMV co-occurrence with hypergeometric tests, applying a repertoire-size bias correction to TCR pairs. False discovery rates were estimated in a later analysis by permuting HLA or CMV assignments 20 times. In a later analysis, co-occurring TCRs were grouped with DBSCAN, and TCRdist sequence similarity was added when clustering was performed within HLA-allele-positive subsets. For co-occurrence clustering, repertoires with fewer than 30,000 or more than 120,000 public chains were excluded, along with roughly 5 repertoires with anomalous nucleotide sharing. In its TCRdb copy, this immuneACCESS table keeps in-frame sequences only and misses some clones. Where compared with another copy, unresolved V genes explain less than half of these, and the others have no known cause. V, J and clone size were drawn from that table, and D and trimming were deduced from the DNA. The sample yields roughly 120,000 clones; 77% were counted once. In total, the top ten clones hold around 5.5% of the sample.

In total, just over 650 healthy bone marrow donors made up the cohort. All cohort members were sampled while nominally healthy, although unrecorded immune exposures were likely present. The donor was CMV seropositive and was included in the group of 250 to 300 seropositive cohort members. Every donor gave a peripheral blood sample, and the peripheral blood mononuclear cells from that sample were used for TCR beta sequencing. Genomic DNA was extracted from the blood cell samples with the Qiagen DNeasy Blood Extraction Kit. As concerns this clone: What this receptor recognizes is not known. No base-level quality is on record; no much larger clone is a single base apart.

CDR1 and CDR2, per the germline V gene, are SGHDT and YYEEEE. There are 17 amino acids in the CDR3, from cysteine to phenylalanine inclusive. Of all the DNA, just the CDR3 is kept, 51 bases in frame from base 1. Trimmed from V: 1 base; trimmed from J: 2 bases; junction bases lacking a gene match: 9. Material: PBMCs. The sequence derives from a man aged 18-30 years in good health and CMV-seropositive. The chain uses TRBV5-6 and TRBJ2-3, with 8 bases in between that match TRBD2. DNA sequence: TGTGCCAGCAGCTTGCGCGGGGGGATGGACGACACAGATACGCAGTATTTT. Its translation is CASSLRGGMDDTDTQYF.